This paragraph reports one T cell receptor (beta chain). This record belongs to a study of blood T cell repertoires in COVID-19. Study at large: There were acute and convalescent COVID-19 samples, and they came from the United States, Italy and Spain. T cells, B-cell-depleted T cells, or PBMCs provided the cDNA or gDNA that served as material.

Cohorts were assigned according to the clinical history that participants reported. Two consecutive negative NP/OP PCR tests, clearance, or resolved symptoms defined Cohort 3 recovery. Per germline, CDR1 LGHNA and CDR2 YSLEER. There are 19 residues in the CDR3. V lost 3 bases to trimming and J lost 9 bases; unmatched junction nucleotides: 17. Generated by immunoSEQ multiplex PCR, the TCRdb table keeps only in-frame clones and is missing some. The sample consists of about 200,000 clones, 80% to 85% of them appearing once. What was sequenced was PBMCs or T cells enriched from blood (not recorded which). The genes are TRBV4-3 and TRBJ2-1, with 13 bases fitting TRBD2. This TCR came from a man between 35 and 55 years old who had recovered from COVID-19. The CDR3 DNA sequence: TGCGCCAGCAGCCAGGAAGTTGTGACTAGCGGGGGGCCCCATAGTGAGCAGTTCTTC. This translates into CASSQEVVTSGGPHSEQFF.